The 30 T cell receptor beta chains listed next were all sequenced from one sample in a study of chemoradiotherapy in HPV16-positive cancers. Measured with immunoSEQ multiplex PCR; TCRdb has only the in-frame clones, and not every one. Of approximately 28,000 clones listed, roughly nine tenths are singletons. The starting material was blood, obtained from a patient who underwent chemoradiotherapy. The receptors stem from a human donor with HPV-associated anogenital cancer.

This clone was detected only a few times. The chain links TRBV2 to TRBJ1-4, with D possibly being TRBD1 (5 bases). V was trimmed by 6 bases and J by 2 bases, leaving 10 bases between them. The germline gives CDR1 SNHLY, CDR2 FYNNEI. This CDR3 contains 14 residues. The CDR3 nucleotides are TGTGCCAGCAGGGCCCGGGGGACTAATGAAAAACTGTTTTTT. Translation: CASRARGTNEKLFF.

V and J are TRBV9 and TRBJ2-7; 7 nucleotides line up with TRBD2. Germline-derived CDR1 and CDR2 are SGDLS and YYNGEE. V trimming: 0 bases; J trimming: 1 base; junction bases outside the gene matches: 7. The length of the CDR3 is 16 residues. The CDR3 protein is CASSVGGSGFSYEQYF. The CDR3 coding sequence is TGTGCCAGCAGCGTAGGAGGTAGCGGGTTTTCCTACGAGCAGTACTTC.

Here the CDR3 reads CASSRQINSGNTIYF. The CDR3 nucleotides are TGTGCCAGCAGCCGCCAGATTAACTCTGGAAACACCATATATTTT. J is TRBJ1-3 and V is TRBV5-5; D is ambiguous. The CDR3 length is 15 residues. Germline V lookup: CDR1 SGHKS, CDR2 YYEKEE (reference sequence). Trimming removed 4 bases at V and 0 bases at J, with 11 bases between.

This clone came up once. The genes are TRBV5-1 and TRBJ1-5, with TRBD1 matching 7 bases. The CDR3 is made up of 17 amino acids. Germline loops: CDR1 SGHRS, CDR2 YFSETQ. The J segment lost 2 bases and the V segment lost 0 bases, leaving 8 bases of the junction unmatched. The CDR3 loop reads CASSLGIQGSGNQPQHF. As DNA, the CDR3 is TGCGCCAGCAGCTTGGGAATACAGGGGTCGGGCAATCAGCCCCAGCATTTT.

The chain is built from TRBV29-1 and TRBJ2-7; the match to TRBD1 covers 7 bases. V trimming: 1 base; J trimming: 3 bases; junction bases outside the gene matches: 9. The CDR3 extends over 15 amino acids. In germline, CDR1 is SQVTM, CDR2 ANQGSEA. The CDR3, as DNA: TGCAGCGTTGAAGCGCAGGGGGAACAACGCTACGAGCAGTACTTC. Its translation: CSVEAQGEQRYEQYF.

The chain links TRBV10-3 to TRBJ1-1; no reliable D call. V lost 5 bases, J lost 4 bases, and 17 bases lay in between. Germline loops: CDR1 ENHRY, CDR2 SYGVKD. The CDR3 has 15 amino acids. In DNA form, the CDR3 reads TGTGCCATCAGTAATAGCCGGGAAGCGGGCACTGAAGCTTTCTTT. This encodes CAISNSREAGTEAFF.

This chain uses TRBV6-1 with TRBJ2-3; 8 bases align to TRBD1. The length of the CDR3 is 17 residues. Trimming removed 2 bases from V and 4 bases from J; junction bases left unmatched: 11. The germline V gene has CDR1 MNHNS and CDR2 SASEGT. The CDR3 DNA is TGTGCCAGCAGTGAATGGGGACCGACAGGGGCTCCAGATACGCAGTATTTT. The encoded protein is CASSEWGPTGAPDTQYF.

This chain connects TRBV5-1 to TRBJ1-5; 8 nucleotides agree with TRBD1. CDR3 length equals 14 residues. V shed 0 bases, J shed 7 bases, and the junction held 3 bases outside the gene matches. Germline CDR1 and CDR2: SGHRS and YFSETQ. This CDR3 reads CASSLEQGAQPQHF. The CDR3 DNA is TGCGCCAGCAGCTTGGAGCAGGGGGCACAGCCCCAGCATTTT.

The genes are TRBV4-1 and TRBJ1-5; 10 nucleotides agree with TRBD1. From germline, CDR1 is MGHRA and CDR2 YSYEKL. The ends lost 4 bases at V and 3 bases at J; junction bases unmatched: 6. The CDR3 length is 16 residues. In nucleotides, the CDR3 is TGCGCCAGCAGCCGCACAGACAGGGGGCCCAATCAGCCCCAGCATTTT. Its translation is CASSRTDRGPNQPQHF.

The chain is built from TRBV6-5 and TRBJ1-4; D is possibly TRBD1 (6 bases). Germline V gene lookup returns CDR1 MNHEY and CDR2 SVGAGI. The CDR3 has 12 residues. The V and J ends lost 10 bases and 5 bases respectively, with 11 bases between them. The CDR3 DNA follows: TGTGCCATCGAGGGGGTCAATGAAAAACTGTTTTTT. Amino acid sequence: CAIEGVNEKLFF.

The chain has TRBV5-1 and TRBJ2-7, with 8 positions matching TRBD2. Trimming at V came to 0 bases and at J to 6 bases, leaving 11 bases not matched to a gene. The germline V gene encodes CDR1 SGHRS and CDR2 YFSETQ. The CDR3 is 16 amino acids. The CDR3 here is CASSLDSGLVSFEQYF. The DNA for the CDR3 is TGCGCCAGCAGCTTGGATTCGGGACTAGTGTCTTTCGAGCAGTACTTC. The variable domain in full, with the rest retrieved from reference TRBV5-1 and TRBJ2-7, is KAGVTQTPRYLIKTRGQQVTLSCSPISGHRSVSWYQQTPGQGLQFLFEYFSETQRNKGNFPGRFSGRQFSNSRSEMNVSTLELGDSALYLCASSLDSGLVSFEQYFGPGTRLTVT.

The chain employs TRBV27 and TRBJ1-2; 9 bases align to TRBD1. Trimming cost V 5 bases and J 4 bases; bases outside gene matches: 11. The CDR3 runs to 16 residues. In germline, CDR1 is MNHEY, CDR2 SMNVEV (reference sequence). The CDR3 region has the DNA TGTGCCAGCAGTACCGGGACAGGGACCGCCCTCTATGGCTACACCTTC. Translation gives CASSTGTGTALYGYTF.

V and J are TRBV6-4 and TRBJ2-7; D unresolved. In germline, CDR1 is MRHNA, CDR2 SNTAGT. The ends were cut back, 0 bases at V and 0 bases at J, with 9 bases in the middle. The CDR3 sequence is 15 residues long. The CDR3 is CASSDSKAGSYEQYF. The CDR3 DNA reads TGTGCCAGCAGTGACTCGAAGGCAGGCTCCTACGAGCAGTACTTC.

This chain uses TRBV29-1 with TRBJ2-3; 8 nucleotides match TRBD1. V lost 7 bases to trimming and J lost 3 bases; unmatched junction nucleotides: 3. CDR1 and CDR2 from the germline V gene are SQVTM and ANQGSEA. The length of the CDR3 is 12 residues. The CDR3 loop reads CSADRGTDTQYF. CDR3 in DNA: TGCAGCGCCGACAGGGGAACAGATACGCAGTATTTT.

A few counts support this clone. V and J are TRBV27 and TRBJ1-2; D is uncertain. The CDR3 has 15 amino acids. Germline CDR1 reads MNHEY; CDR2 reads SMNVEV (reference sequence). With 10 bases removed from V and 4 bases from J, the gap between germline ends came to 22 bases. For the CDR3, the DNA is TGTGCCACTCTCGGCCCGAAGTTCTCGGTCTATGGCTACACCTTC. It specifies CATLGPKFSVYGYTF.

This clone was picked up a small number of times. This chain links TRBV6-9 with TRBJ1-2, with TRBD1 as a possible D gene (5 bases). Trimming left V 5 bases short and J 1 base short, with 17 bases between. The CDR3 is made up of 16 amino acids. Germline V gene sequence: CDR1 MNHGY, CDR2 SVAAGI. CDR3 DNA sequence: TGTGCCAGCAGTGATGTGACCGGGACGGGTAACTATGGCTACACCTTC. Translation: CASSDVTGTGNYGYTF.

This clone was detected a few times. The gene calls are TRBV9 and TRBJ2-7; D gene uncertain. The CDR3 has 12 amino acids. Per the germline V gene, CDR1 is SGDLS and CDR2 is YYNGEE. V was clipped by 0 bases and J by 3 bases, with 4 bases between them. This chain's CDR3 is CASSVDGYEQYF. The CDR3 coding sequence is TGTGCCAGCAGCGTAGATGGCTACGAGCAGTACTTC.

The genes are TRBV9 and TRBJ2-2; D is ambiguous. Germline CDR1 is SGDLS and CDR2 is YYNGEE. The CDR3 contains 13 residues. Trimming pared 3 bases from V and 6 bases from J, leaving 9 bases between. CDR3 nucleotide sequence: TGTGCCAGCAGCGCCTATTTGGCCGGGGAGCTGTTTTTT. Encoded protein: CASSAYLAGELFF.

The CDR3 DNA reads TGCGCCAGCAGCCCCAGGGGACAGGGGATCTACAATGAGCAGTTCTTC. Its protein product is CASSPRGQGIYNEQFF. The J gene is TRBJ2-1, the V gene TRBV4-1, with TRBD1 matching over 10 bases. Germline V lookup: CDR1 MGHRA, CDR2 YSYEKL. This CDR3 comprises 16 residues. Trimming took 4 bases from V and 3 from J; bases not matched to a gene: 6.

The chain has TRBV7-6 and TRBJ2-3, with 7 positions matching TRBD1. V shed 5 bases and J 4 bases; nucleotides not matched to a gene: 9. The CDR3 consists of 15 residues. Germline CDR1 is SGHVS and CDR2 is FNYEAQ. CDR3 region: CASSIGDSSADTQYF. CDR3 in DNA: TGTGCCAGCAGCATTGGGGACAGTAGCGCAGATACGCAGTATTTT.

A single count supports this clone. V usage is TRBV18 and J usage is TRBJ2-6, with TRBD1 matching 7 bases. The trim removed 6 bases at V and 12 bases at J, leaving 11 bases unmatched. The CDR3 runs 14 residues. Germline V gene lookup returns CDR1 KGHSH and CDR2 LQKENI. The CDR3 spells CASSYGQVPTVLTF. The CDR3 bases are TGTGCCAGCTCCTACGGACAGGTCCCCACCGTCCTGACTTTC.

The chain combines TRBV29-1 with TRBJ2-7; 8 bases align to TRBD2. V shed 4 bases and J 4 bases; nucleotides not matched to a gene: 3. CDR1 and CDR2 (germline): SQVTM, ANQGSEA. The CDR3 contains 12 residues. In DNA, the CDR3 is TGCAGCGTTGTCGGGGGGGGATACGAGCAGTACTTC. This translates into CSVVGGGYEQYF.

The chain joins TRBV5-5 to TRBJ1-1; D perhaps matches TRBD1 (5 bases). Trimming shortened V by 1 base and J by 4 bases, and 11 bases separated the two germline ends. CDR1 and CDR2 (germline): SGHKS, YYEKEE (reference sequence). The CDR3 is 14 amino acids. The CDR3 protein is CASSLQGGSTEAFF. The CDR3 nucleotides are TGTGCCAGCAGCTTGCAGGGTGGGAGCACTGAAGCTTTCTTT.

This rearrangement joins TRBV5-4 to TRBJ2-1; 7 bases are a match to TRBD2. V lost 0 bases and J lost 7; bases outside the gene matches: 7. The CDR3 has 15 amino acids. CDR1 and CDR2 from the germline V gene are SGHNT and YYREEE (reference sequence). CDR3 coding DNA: TGTGCCAGCAGCTTGGTCGGCCTGGGAGGGAATGAGCAGTTCTTC. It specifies CASSLVGLGGNEQFF. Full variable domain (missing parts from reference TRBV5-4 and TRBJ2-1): ETGVTQSPTHLIKTRGQQVTLRCSSQSGHNTVSWYQQALGQGPQFIFQYYREEENGRGNFPPRFSGLQFPNYSSELNVNALELDDSALYLCASSLVGLGGNEQFFGPGTRLTVL.

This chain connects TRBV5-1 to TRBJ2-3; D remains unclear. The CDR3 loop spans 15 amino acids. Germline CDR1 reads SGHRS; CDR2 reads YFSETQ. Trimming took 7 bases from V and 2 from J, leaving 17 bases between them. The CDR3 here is CASGPNGQYTDTQYF. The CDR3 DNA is TGCGCCAGCGGACCGAACGGCCAGTACACAGATACGCAGTATTTT. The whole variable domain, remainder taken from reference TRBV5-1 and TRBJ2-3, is KAGVTQTPRYLIKTRGQQVTLSCSPISGHRSVSWYQQTPGQGLQFLFEYFSETQRNKGNFPGRFSGRQFSNSRSEMNVSTLELGDSALYLCASGPNGQYTDTQYFGPGTRLTVL.

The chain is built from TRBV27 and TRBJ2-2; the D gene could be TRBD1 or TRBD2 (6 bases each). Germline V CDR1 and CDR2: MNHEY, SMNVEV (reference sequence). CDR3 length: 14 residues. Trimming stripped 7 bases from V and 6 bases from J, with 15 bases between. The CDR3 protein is CASTNIGGAGELFF. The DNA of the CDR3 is TGTGCCAGCACCAACATCGGGGGCGCCGGGGAGCTGTTTTTT.

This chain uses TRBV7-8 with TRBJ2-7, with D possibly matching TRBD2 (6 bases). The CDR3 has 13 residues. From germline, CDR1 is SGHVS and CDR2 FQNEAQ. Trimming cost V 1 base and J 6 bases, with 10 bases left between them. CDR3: CASSLGDWGEQYF. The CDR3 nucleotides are TGTGCCAGCAGCTTAGGGGACTGGGGCGAGCAGTACTTC.

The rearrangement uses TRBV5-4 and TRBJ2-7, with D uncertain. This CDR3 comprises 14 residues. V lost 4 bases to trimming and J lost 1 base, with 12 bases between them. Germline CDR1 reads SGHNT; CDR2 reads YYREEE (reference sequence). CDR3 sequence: CASSETHGSYEQYF. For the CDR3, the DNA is TGTGCCAGCAGCGAGACCCACGGATCCTACGAGCAGTACTTC.

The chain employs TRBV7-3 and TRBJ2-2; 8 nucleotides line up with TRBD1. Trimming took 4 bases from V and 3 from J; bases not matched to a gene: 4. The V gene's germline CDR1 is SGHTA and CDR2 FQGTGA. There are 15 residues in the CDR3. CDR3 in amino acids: CASSSQGADTGELFF. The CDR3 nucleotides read TGTGCCAGCAGCTCCCAGGGGGCGGACACCGGGGAGCTGTTTTTT.

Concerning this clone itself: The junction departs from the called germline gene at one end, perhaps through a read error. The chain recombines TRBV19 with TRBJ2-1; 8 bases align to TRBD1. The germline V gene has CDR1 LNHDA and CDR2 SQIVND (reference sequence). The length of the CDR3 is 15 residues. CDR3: CASSLDRGSYNEQFF. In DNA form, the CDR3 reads TGTGCCAGTAGTTTAGACAGGGGCTCCTACAATGAGCAGTTCTTC.